Shown below are 21 T cell receptor beta chains from a single sample sequenced in a study of radiotherapy plus CTLA-4 blockade in lung cancer. Sequencing was performed with immunoSEQ multiplex PCR; in TCRdb, only in-frame clones are kept and a portion is missing. The sample carries about 45,000 clones, approximately 70% recorded once. Sequences were derived from peripheral blood, sampled from a patient treated with radiotherapy plus ipilimumab. Receptors originate from a human donor with non-small cell lung cancer who had a complete response to radiotherapy plus ipilimumab.

This clone occurred a few times. The rearrangement joins TRBV9 to TRBJ2-7; 10 nucleotides match TRBD2. Germline V CDR1 and CDR2: SGDLS, YYNGEE. The CDR3 is made up of 16 amino acids. The V and J ends lost 4 bases and 0 bases, in that order; junction bases with no gene match: 7. CDR3 sequence reads: CASSLGLAASSYEQYF. CDR3 bases: TGTGCCAGCAGCTTAGGACTAGCGGCCAGCTCCTACGAGCAGTACTTC.

The chain links TRBV5-3 to TRBJ1-4; 7 nucleotides match TRBD1. TRBV5-3 belongs to the ORF category, with a function that is uncertain. V lost 4 bases to trimming and J lost 3 bases; unmatched junction nucleotides: 6. The CDR3 runs to 15 residues. This CDR3 reads CARSTRQGANEKLFF. CDR3 sequence (DNA): TGTGCCAGAAGCACCCGACAGGGAGCTAATGAAAAACTGTTTTTT.

The rearrangement joins TRBV9 to TRBJ1-3, with 7 bases fitting TRBD1. Germline trimming cut 0 bases from V and 4 bases from J; bases unmatched to any gene: 13. From germline, CDR1 is SGDLS and CDR2 YYNGEE. The CDR3 runs 18 residues. As DNA, the CDR3 is TGTGCCAGCAGCGTAGATCTACAGGGGAAAGGGGCGGGAAACACCATATATTTT. Translated, it gives CASSVDLQGKGAGNTIYF.

As regards this clone: The junction and the germline gene differ at one end; a read error may be behind it. This sample also contains other DNA sequences that code for the same CDR3. The chain carries TRBV6-5 and TRBJ2-4, with TRBD1 as a possible D gene (5 bases). The CDR3 totals 14 residues. Looked up from germline, CDR1 is MNHEY and CDR2 is SVGAGI. The CDR3 region is CASSSGLDKNIQYF. In DNA form, the CDR3 reads TGTGCCAGCAGTTCAGGGTTGGACAAAAACATTCAGTATTTC.

This chain links TRBV19 with TRBJ1-5, with D maybe TRBD1 (5 bases). The germline V gene has CDR1 LNHDA and CDR2 SQIVND (reference sequence). The CDR3 has 15 amino acids. Deletions cut 4 bases from V and 3 bases from J, with 13 bases between. CDR3 amino acids: CASSRQSNYNQPQHF. Written as DNA, the CDR3 is TGTGCCAGTAGTAGACAGAGCAATTACAATCAGCCCCAGCATTTT.

V and J are TRBV5-8 and TRBJ1-5; 7 bases line up with TRBD1. Per germline, CDR1 SGHTS and CDR2 YDEGEE. The CDR3 contains 15 residues. V trimming: 0 bases; J trimming: 5 bases; junction bases outside the gene matches: 5. The CDR3 region is CASSLGDRDHQPQHF. As DNA, the CDR3 is TGTGCCAGCAGCTTGGGAGACAGGGATCATCAGCCCCAGCATTTT. The whole variable domain, remainder taken from reference TRBV5-8 and TRBJ1-5, is EAGVTQSPTHLIKTRGQQATLRCSPISGHTSVYWYQQALGLGLQFLLWYDEGEERNRGNFPPRFSGRQFPNYSSELNVNALELEDSALYLCASSLGDRDHQPQHFGDGTRLSIL.

By sample fraction, this clone is medium-sized. The genes are TRBV14 and TRBJ2-7, with TRBD2 identical over 7 bases. V lost 6 bases to trimming and J lost 2 bases; unmatched junction nucleotides: 25. Germline V lookup: CDR1 SGHDN, CDR2 FVKESK. CDR3 length equals 20 residues. The CDR3 sequence: CASRKTGSPLSGGGPYEQYF. CDR3 DNA: TGTGCCAGCAGGAAGACGGGCAGCCCCCTTAGCGGCGGGGGTCCCTACGAGCAGTACTTC.

This clone turned up a few times. The chain has TRBV28 and TRBJ1-4, with D possibly matching TRBD1 (5 bases). The germline V and J ends were trimmed by 5 bases and 8 bases, with 6 bases remaining between them. The CDR3 consists of 11 residues. The germline V gene encodes CDR1 MDHEN and CDR2 SYDVKM. The CDR3 spells CASSRGEKLFF. The CDR3 nucleotides are TGTGCCAGCAGTCGGGGGGAAAAACTGTTTTTT.

This clone appeared a single time. The chain uses TRBV18 and TRBJ2-1; 9 bases are a match to TRBD2. V trimming: 3 bases; J trimming: 5 bases; junction bases outside the gene matches: 5. The CDR3 consists of 15 residues. CDR1 KGHSH and CDR2 LQKENI come from the germline V gene. The CDR3: CASSPWTSANNEQFF. The CDR3 DNA reads as TGTGCCAGCTCACCCTGGACTAGCGCAAACAATGAGCAGTTCTTC. Complete variable domain (other parts from reference TRBV18 and TRBJ2-1): NAGVMQNPRHLVRRRGQEARLRCSPMKGHSHVYWYRQLPEEGLKFMVYLQKENIIDESGMPKERFSAEFPKEGPSILRIQQVVRGDSAAYFCASSPWTSANNEQFFGPGTRLTVL.

The chain carries TRBV5-1 and TRBJ2-1; D ambiguous. Germline CDR1 reads SGHRS; CDR2 reads YFSETQ. Between the trimmed V and J ends, which lost 0 bases and 3 bases, there was a span of 16 bases. This CDR3 has 17 amino acids. DNA of the CDR3: TGCGCCAGCAGCTTGGCCGGTTGGCTAGTGGGCTACAATGAGCAGTTCTTC. It specifies CASSLAGWLVGYNEQFF.

The chain is built from TRBV7-2 and TRBJ1-2, with a weak D call TRBD1 (5 bases). The CDR3 totals 14 residues. From germline, CDR1 is SGHTA and CDR2 FQGNSA. V lost 7 bases and J lost 8, with 20 bases in between. Here the CDR3 reads CASTPQGTLGGYTF. The CDR3 DNA follows: TGTGCCAGCACCCCTCAGGGTACCCTAGGGGGCTACACCTTC.

The chain joins TRBV7-3 to TRBJ2-2; 8 nucleotides agree with TRBD2. The length of the CDR3 is 15 residues. Germline-derived CDR1 and CDR2 are SGHTA and FQGTGA. V was pared by 8 bases and J by 5 bases, with 10 bases of the junction left unmatched. The CDR3 sequence: CASVPLAGRTGELFF. The CDR3 DNA sequence: TGTGCCAGCGTCCCGCTAGCGGGTCGGACCGGGGAGCTGTTTTTT.

Concerning this clone itself: Mismatch with germline at one junction end may stem from a read error. The chain recombines TRBV6-5 with TRBJ1-1, with D perhaps matching TRBD1 (5 bases). Looked up from germline, CDR1 is MNHEY and CDR2 is SVGAGI. The CDR3 is 14 amino acids. The CDR3 region has the DNA TGTGCCAGCAGTTACTGGCAGGGTACGACGGGGGTCGGGTTT. Translating gives CASSYWQGTTGVGF.

The chain uses TRBV18 and TRBJ2-3, with D unclear. This CDR3 spans 12 amino acids. V dropped 5 bases and J dropped 2 bases, with 5 bases sitting between them. Per germline, CDR1 KGHSH and CDR2 LQKENI. The CDR3 nucleotides read TGTGCCAGCTCAGAGGACACAGATACGCAGTATTTT. As protein: CASSEDTDTQYF.

This chain joins TRBV7-9 and TRBJ2-7; D is possibly TRBD1 (6 bases). The V end was cut by 5 bases, the J end by 5 bases, with 19 bases between. The CDR3 runs to 15 residues. Per the germline V gene, CDR1 is SEHNR and CDR2 is FQNEAQ (reference sequence). CDR3 DNA: TGTGCCAGCAGCGCCACGGGACACCGAGGGAACGAGCAGTACTTC. This sequence encodes CASSATGHRGNEQYF.

The rearrangement joins TRBV9 to TRBJ2-5, with 10 bases lining up with TRBD2. The germline CDR1 and CDR2 sequences are SGDLS and YYNGEE. Trimming at V came to 3 bases and at J to 4 bases, leaving 3 bases not matched to a gene. The CDR3 has 14 amino acids. The CDR3 loop reads CASSGAGGLETQYF. For the CDR3, the DNA is TGTGCCAGCAGCGGAGCGGGGGGGCTAGAGACCCAGTACTTC. The variable domain in full, with the rest retrieved from reference TRBV9 and TRBJ2-5, is DSGVTQTPKHLITATGQRVTLRCSPRSGDLSVYWYQQSLDQGLQFLIQYYNGEERAKGNILERFSAQQFPDLHSELNLSSLELGDSALYFCASSGAGGLETQYFGPGTRLLVL.

The CDR3 protein is CASSTASMDSTAEQYF. DNA of the CDR3: TGTGCCAGCAGTACTGCTTCTATGGACAGCACAGCCGAGCAGTACTTC. The gene calls are TRBV28 and TRBJ2-7, with D perhaps matching TRBD1 (6 bases). The CDR3 totals 16 residues. Germline V lookup: CDR1 MDHEN, CDR2 SYDVKM. Trimming took 5 bases from V and 6 from J, leaving 23 bases between them.

The sample holds one count of this clone. V gene TRBV7-9 combines with J gene TRBJ2-5; 12 nucleotides agree with TRBD2. The DNA end lines up better with TRBJ2-7; the J call may be wrong. Germline-derived CDR1 and CDR2 are SEHNR and FQNEAQ (reference sequence). The CDR3 sequence is 16 residues long. CDR3 amino acids: CASSRRTSGVSYEQYF. The CDR3 region has the DNA TGTGCCAGCAGCCGCCGGACTAGCGGGGTCTCCTACGAGCAGTACTTC.

This clone was seen only a few times. The chain is built from TRBV19 and TRBJ2-1; 11 nucleotides line up with TRBD2. Germline V gene data show CDR1 as LNHDA and CDR2 as SQIVND (reference sequence). This CDR3 region has 14 residues. Trimming took 1 base from V and 10 from J; bases not matched to a gene: 3. The CDR3 reads CASSIGLAGGEQFF. Here the CDR3 DNA reads TGTGCCAGTAGTATAGGCCTAGCGGGAGGCGAGCAGTTCTTC. The full variable domain, with the rest looked up from reference TRBV19 and TRBJ2-1, is DGGITQSPKYLFRKEGQNVTLSCEQNLNHDAMYWYRQDPGQGLRLIYYSQIVNDFQKGDIAEGYSVSREKKESFPLTVTSAQKNPTAFYLCASSIGLAGGEQFFGPGTRLTVL.

In its sample, this clone was seen a few times. The V call is TRBV28, the J call TRBJ2-7; D is perhaps TRBD1 (6 bases). The ends were cut back, 6 bases at V and 3 bases at J, with 15 bases in the middle. This CDR3 spans 14 amino acids. Looked up from germline, CDR1 is MDHEN and CDR2 is SYDVKM. DNA of the CDR3: TGTGCCAGCAGGGGAATAACAGGGAACTACGAGCAGTACTTC. This translates into CASRGITGNYEQYF.

V gene TRBV12-5 combines with J gene TRBJ2-7, with a weak D call TRBD1 (5 bases). CDR3 length: 15 amino acids. Trimming shortened V by 5 bases and J by 7 bases, and 21 bases separated the two germline ends. Per the germline V gene, CDR1 is LGHNT and CDR2 is FRNRAP. In DNA form, the CDR3 reads TGTGCTAGTGGTCACACCAGGGTACTTCTGAGAGAGCAGTACTTC. Translating it yields CASGHTRVLLREQYF.